The rows below give T cell receptor beta chains drawn from one sample of a study of cytomegalovirus exposure and HLA in healthy donors. This table comes from immunoSEQ multiplex PCR, and its TCRdb copy is limited to in-frame clones, with some not included. The table shows approximately 150,000 clones, with 75% occurring only once. The sample taken for sequencing was PBMCs. Receptors were obtained from a man aged 18 to 29 in good health and CMV-seropositive. The CDR3 runs from the conserved cysteine through the conserved F or W. Each record gives: CDR3 protein, CDR3 DNA, D gene, V gene, J gene, clone size, CDR3 length. The D gene is left open where the match is weak. The size of a clone is reported for some rows only, either as once, few or many, or as a class for expanded clones.

cdr3_aa: CASSLGQGLGETQYF; cdr3_nt: TGCGCCAGCAGCTTGGGACAGGGCCTAGGGGAGACCCAGTACTTC; d_call: TRBD1; v_call: TRBV5-1; j_call: TRBJ2-5; clone_size: .; cdr3_length: 15
cdr3_aa: CASSWTSGKGEQFF; cdr3_nt: TGTGCCAGCAGCTGGACTAGCGGGAAGGGTGAGCAGTTCTTC; d_call: TRBD2; v_call: TRBV5-4; j_call: TRBJ2-1; clone_size: .; cdr3_length: 14
cdr3_aa: CASSQGVKMDYYEQYF; cdr3_nt: TGTGCCAGCAGCCAAGGCGTTAAGATGGACTACTACGAGCAGTACTTC; d_call: .; v_call: TRBV14; j_call: TRBJ2-7; clone_size: .; cdr3_length: 16
cdr3_aa: CASSSRYRDREMVVPMYEQYF; cdr3_nt: TGTGCCAGCAGCTCCAGGTATAGGGACAGGGAAATGGTAGTCCCCATGTACGAGCAGTACTTC; d_call: TRBD1; v_call: TRBV28; j_call: TRBJ2-7; clone_size: .; cdr3_length: 21
cdr3_aa: CASSFRTGQGRHEQFF; cdr3_nt: TGTGCCAGCAGTTTTCGCACCGGACAGGGGAGGCATGAGCAGTTCTTC; d_call: TRBD1; v_call: TRBV27; j_call: TRBJ2-1; clone_size: once; cdr3_length: 16
cdr3_aa: CASSPNAGSYEQYF; cdr3_nt: TGTGCCAGCTCACCAAACGCGGGCTCCTACGAGCAGTACTTC; d_call: .; v_call: TRBV18; j_call: TRBJ2-7; clone_size: .; cdr3_length: 14
cdr3_aa: CASRLAGAYDTQYF; cdr3_nt: TGTGCCAGCAGGCTAGCGGGAGCCTACGATACGCAGTATTTT; d_call: TRBD2; v_call: TRBV27; j_call: TRBJ2-3; clone_size: .; cdr3_length: 14
cdr3_aa: CASSLSRDYNSYEQYF; cdr3_nt: TGTGCCAGCAGCTTAAGCCGGGACTACAACTCCTACGAGCAGTACTTC; d_call: TRBD2; v_call: TRBV7-9; j_call: TRBJ2-7; clone_size: .; cdr3_length: 16
cdr3_aa: CASRRLGFYEQYF; cdr3_nt: TGTGCCAGCAGACGGTTGGGCTTCTACGAGCAGTACTTC; d_call: .; v_call: TRBV5-4; j_call: TRBJ2-7; clone_size: .; cdr3_length: 13
cdr3_aa: CASSLGSRENEQYF; cdr3_nt: TGTGCCAGCAGCTTAGGGAGCCGGGAGAACGAGCAGTACTTC; d_call: .; v_call: TRBV7-9; j_call: TRBJ2-7; clone_size: .; cdr3_length: 14
cdr3_aa: CASSGTGRTEAFF; cdr3_nt: TGCGCCAGCAGTGGAACAGGGCGAACTGAAGCTTTCTTT; d_call: .; v_call: TRBV10-2; j_call: TRBJ1-1; clone_size: .; cdr3_length: 13
cdr3_aa: CASSLPGYEGTEAFF; cdr3_nt: TGTGCCAGCAGCTTGCCGGGGTACGAAGGCACTGAAGCTTTCTTT; d_call: .; v_call: TRBV5-6; j_call: TRBJ1-1; clone_size: many; cdr3_length: 15
cdr3_aa: CASSPGTSGDRTDTQYF; cdr3_nt: TGTGCCAGCAGCCCTGGGACTAGCGGGGACCGCACAGATACGCAGTATTTT; d_call: TRBD2; v_call: TRBV13; j_call: TRBJ2-3; clone_size: .; cdr3_length: 17
cdr3_aa: CSSSSTAGRPIEQYF; cdr3_nt: TGTTCCAGCAGCTCGACAGCAGGACGACCCATCGAGCAGTACTTC; d_call: .; v_call: TRBV7-9; j_call: TRBJ2-7; clone_size: .; cdr3_length: 15
cdr3_aa: CSVKGTSGNTGELFF; cdr3_nt: TGCAGCGTCAAGGGGACTAGCGGAAACACCGGGGAGCTGTTTTTT; d_call: TRBD2; v_call: TRBV29-1; j_call: TRBJ2-2; clone_size: .; cdr3_length: 15
cdr3_aa: CASSLVLAGGYNEQFF; cdr3_nt: TGCGCCAGCAGCTTGGTATTAGCGGGAGGGTACAATGAGCAGTTCTTC; d_call: TRBD2; v_call: TRBV5-1; j_call: TRBJ2-1; clone_size: .; cdr3_length: 16
cdr3_aa: CASKDLRQGAMHEQYF; cdr3_nt: TGTGCCAGTAAAGACCTCCGGCAGGGGGCTATGCACGAGCAGTACTTC; d_call: TRBD1; v_call: TRBV19; j_call: TRBJ2-7; clone_size: .; cdr3_length: 16
cdr3_aa: CASSWGGPTDNQPQHF; cdr3_nt: TGTGCCAGCAGCTGGGGGGGCCCCACCGATAATCAGCCCCAGCATTTT; d_call: .; v_call: TRBV5-4; j_call: TRBJ1-5; clone_size: .; cdr3_length: 16